What follows is one TCR beta chain and its context. Its specificity is not known. The data were taken from a study of T cell responses to AZD1222 COVID-19 vaccine. The CDR3 length is 15 residues. Study-level findings and limits: Along spike, vaccine-associated CD4 TCRs were found throughout, with dominance at 160-218 and 743-854.

The table came from immunoSEQ multiplex PCR; TCRdb's copy has only in-frame clones and leaves some out. Here the sample spans 110,000 to 150,000 clones, more than 75% being singletons. The clonotype originates from an adult who received the AZD1222 COVID-19 vaccine. The chain joins TRBV12-1 to TRBJ2-1; the DNA was not compared with TRBD1, the D call given in the table. TRBV12-1 is described as a pseudogene. Sequencing used peripheral blood, obtained 28 days after the second AZD1222 dose. The CDR3 DNA sequence: TGTGCCAGCAGCAAAGGGGGCCAGGGCTACAATGAGCAGTTCTTC. Its protein is CASSKGGQGYNEQFF.